This T cell receptor beta chain comes out of a study of blood T cells in healthy people across ages. A J-beta primer mix and a sample-barcoded 5' primer were used in a second PCR of about 7 to 12 cycles. One entry per CDR3 protein, called by TCRdb with MiXCR from the 5' RACE reads. Among 1.2 million to 1.5 million distinct CDR3 sequences listed, 35% to 45% were seen once. Trimming removed 0 bases from V and 3 bases from J, with 13 bases in between. CDR1 is SGHRS, CDR2 YFSETQ, per germline. The CDR3 sequence is 16 residues long. This clonotype was picked up a small number of times. The sequence was collected from a woman aged 18 to 35 in good health. J is TRBJ2-1 and V is TRBV5-1, with a tentative D call TRBD2 (7 bases). Input material: blood. The CDR3, as DNA: TGCGCCAGCAGCTTGGCGGCGGGGGCGAACTACAATGAGCAGTTCTTC. Protein sequence: CASSLAAGANYNEQFF.